The source of this TCR beta chain is a study of monozygotic twins with inflammatory bowel disease. The TCR libraries each used total RNA (approximately 3,300 ng per library). During cDNA synthesis, UMIs that each contained a 6-nucleotide sample barcode were added by means of template switching. TCRdb re-analyzed the 5' RACE reads; it lists each CDR3 protein once, without DNA. The sample totals about 450,000 distinct CDR3 sequences. Points on this clonotype: Its specificity is unknown.

General study points: Individual T cell subtypes were not distinguishable.

Germline lookup yields CDR1 MNHNS and CDR2 SASEGT. This CDR3 has 15 residues. V usage is TRBV6-1 and J usage is TRBJ2-7; TCRdb indicates TRBD2, and absent DNA this call remains unverified. The sample was blood. The TCR comes from a human donor with ulcerative colitis or Crohn's disease, or a healthy co-twin of an affected twin (not recorded which). CDR3 loop: CASTPGLAGTYEQYF.